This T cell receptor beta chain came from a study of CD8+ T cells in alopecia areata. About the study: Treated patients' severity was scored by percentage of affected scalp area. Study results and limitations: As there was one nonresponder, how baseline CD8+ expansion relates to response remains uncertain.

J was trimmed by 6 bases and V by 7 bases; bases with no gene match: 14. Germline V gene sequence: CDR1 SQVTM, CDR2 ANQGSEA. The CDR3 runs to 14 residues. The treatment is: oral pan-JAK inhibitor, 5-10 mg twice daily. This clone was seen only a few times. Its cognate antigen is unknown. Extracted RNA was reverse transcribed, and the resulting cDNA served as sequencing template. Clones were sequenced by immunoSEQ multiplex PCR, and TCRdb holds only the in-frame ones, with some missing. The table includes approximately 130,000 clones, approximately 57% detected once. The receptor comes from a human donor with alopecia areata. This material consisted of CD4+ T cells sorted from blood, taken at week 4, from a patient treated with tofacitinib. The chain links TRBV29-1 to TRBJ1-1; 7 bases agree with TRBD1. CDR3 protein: CSAPLTTGDAEAFF. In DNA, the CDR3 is TGCAGCGCCCCTCTTACCACAGGGGACGCTGAAGCTTTCTTT.